Below are 17 T cell receptor beta chains sequenced from a single sample in a study of blood T cell repertoires in COVID-19. TCRdb's copy holds only in-frame clones and misses some; the assay was immunoSEQ multiplex PCR. The data hold about 150,000 clones, with roughly nine tenths observed a single time. The specimen sequenced was peripheral blood. All receptors come from a man over 45 with acute or convalescent COVID-19.

The chain uses TRBV7-2 and TRBJ2-2; TRBD1 might be the D (6 bases). The CDR3 consists of 14 residues. The germline V gene encodes CDR1 SGHTA and CDR2 FQGNSA. The V end lost 0 bases, the J end lost 8 bases, and 10 bases lay between the germline ends. The CDR3: CASSLAHGTGELFF. As DNA, the CDR3 is TGTGCCAGCAGCTTAGCGCATGGGACAGGGGAGCTGTTTTTT.

About this clone: The same CDR3 arises from other DNA sequences in this sample as well. This chain joins TRBV28 and TRBJ1-5; weak D call: TRBD1 (6 bases). CDR1 is MDHEN, CDR2 SYDVKM, per germline. V was clipped by 3 bases and J by 4 bases, with 10 bases between them. The CDR3 has 14 residues. The CDR3 sequence is CASSLGQGNQPQHF. For the CDR3, the DNA is TGTGCCAGCAGTTTGGGGCAGGGGAATCAGCCCCAGCATTTT.

The rearrangement joins TRBV5-1 to TRBJ1-2, with D unclear. The CDR3 has 13 amino acids. Trimming pared 5 bases from V and 4 bases from J, leaving 12 bases between. Germline V gene sequence: CDR1 SGHRS, CDR2 YFSETQ. This CDR3 is CASRLNGGYGYTF. CDR3 nucleotides: TGCGCCAGCAGGCTCAATGGAGGCTATGGCTACACCTTC. The variable domain in full, with the rest retrieved from reference TRBV5-1 and TRBJ1-2, is KAGVTQTPRYLIKTRGQQVTLSCSPISGHRSVSWYQQTPGQGLQFLFEYFSETQRNKGNFPGRFSGRQFSNSRSEMNVSTLELGDSALYLCASRLNGGYGYTFGSGTRLTVV.

The J gene is TRBJ2-1, the V gene TRBV30; 12 bases line up with TRBD2. V shed 3 bases, J shed 0 bases, and the junction held 3 bases outside the gene matches. This CDR3 contains 16 residues. Germline CDR1 reads GTSNPN; CDR2 reads SVGIG (reference sequence). The CDR3 spells CAWSGLAGSSYNEQFF. DNA for the CDR3: TGTGCCTGGAGCGGACTAGCGGGAAGCTCCTACAATGAGCAGTTCTTC.

This chain uses TRBV9 with TRBJ1-3, with TRBD1 as a possible D gene (6 bases). This CDR3 has 15 amino acids. Trimming shortened V by 4 bases and J by 1 base, and 12 bases separated the two germline ends. In germline, CDR1 is SGDLS, CDR2 YYNGEE. The CDR3, as DNA: TGTGCCAGCAGCCTAGGGGGAGGGTCTGGAAACACCATATATTTT. It yields the protein CASSLGGGSGNTIYF. The entire variable domain, with the rest obtained from reference TRBV9 and TRBJ1-3, is as follows: DSGVTQTPKHLITATGQRVTLRCSPRSGDLSVYWYQQSLDQGLQFLIQYYNGEERAKGNILERFSAQQFPDLHSELNLSSLELGDSALYFCASSLGGGSGNTIYFGEGSWLTVV.

The chain uses TRBV6-2 or TRBV6-3 and TRBJ2-7, with unresolved D. This CDR3 has 14 residues. The germline V and J ends were trimmed by 4 bases and 6 bases, with 16 bases remaining between them. Germline lookup yields CDR1 MNHEY and CDR2 SVGEGT. This chain's CDR3 is CASSFSSPTGEQYV. The CDR3 region has the DNA TGTGCCAGCAGTTTTTCTTCCCCGACTGGCGAGCAGTACGTC.

The rearrangement joins TRBV6-1 to TRBJ2-1; D unclear. V was clipped by 2 bases and J by 0 bases, with 8 bases between them. The CDR3 length is 15 residues. The V gene's germline CDR1 is MNHNS and CDR2 SASEGT. The chain's CDR3 is CASSERSSSYNEQFF. CDR3 coding DNA: TGTGCCAGCAGTGAAAGGTCTAGCTCCTACAATGAGCAGTTCTTC.

The chain joins TRBV4-3 to TRBJ1-6; 9 bases are a match to TRBD1. The length of the CDR3 is 14 residues. Per germline, CDR1 LGHNA and CDR2 YSLEER. The J segment lost 10 bases and the V segment lost 5 bases, leaving 6 bases of the junction unmatched. This CDR3 reads CASSGRTGESPLHF. DNA of the CDR3: TGCGCCAGCAGCGGCAGGACAGGGGAATCACCCCTCCACTTT.

V is TRBV7-8 and J is TRBJ2-2; D not resolved. Trimming removed 4 bases from V and 1 base from J, with 4 bases in between. Germline V gives CDR1 SGHVS, CDR2 FQNEAQ. The CDR3 is 13 amino acids. CDR3: CASSSRNTGELFF. CDR3 bases: TGTGCCAGCAGCTCCCGGAACACCGGGGAGCTGTTTTTT.

This sequence joins TRBV7-2 and TRBJ2-5, with 8 bases identical to TRBD2. CDR3 length equals 13 residues. Per the germline V gene, CDR1 is SGHTA and CDR2 is FQGNSA. V was clipped by 8 bases and J by 5 bases; unmatched bases: 7. The CDR3 DNA reads TGTGCCAGCTCCCGTATAGCGGGGGAGACCCAGTACTTC. Protein: CASSRIAGETQYF.

This clone was observed a single time. The V gene is TRBV7-9, the J gene TRBJ1-5; a weak D match, TRBD1 (6 bases). Germline CDR1 SEHNR, CDR2 FQNEAQ (reference sequence). The CDR3 runs 15 residues. Between the trimmed V and J ends, which lost 5 bases and 4 bases, there was a span of 15 bases. The CDR3 sequence: CASSPEGGGNQPQHF. The CDR3 DNA follows: TGTGCCAGCAGCCCCGAGGGGGGAGGGAATCAGCCCCAGCATTTT.

The CDR3 DNA reads as TGTGCCAGCAGCCTAGTTGGACAGGGCTGGACTGAAGCTTTCTTT. Protein product: CASSLVGQGWTEAFF. This sequence joins TRBV11-2 and TRBJ1-1, with 8 bases that match TRBD1. V lost 5 bases and J lost 5; bases outside the gene matches: 10. The germline CDR1 and CDR2 sequences are SGHAT and FQNNGV. CDR3 size: 15 residues.

The rearrangement links TRBV7-6 to TRBJ2-1; TRBD2 agrees at 9 bases. This CDR3 is 16 amino acids long. The junction had 6 bases not matched to a gene; V was cut back by 2 bases and J by 4 bases. Germline-derived CDR1 and CDR2 are SGHVS and FNYEAQ. CDR3 protein: CASSLFSSGAYNEQFF. In nucleotides, the CDR3 is TGTGCCAGCAGCTTATTTTCTAGCGGGGCATACAATGAGCAGTTCTTC.

The chain carries TRBV6-5 and TRBJ1-6; D is unresolved. Germline loops: CDR1 MNHEY, CDR2 SVGAGI. This CDR3 is 12 amino acids long. Trimming pared 10 bases from V and 6 bases from J, leaving 10 bases between. The CDR3 loop reads CANRSPNSPLHF. The CDR3 nucleotides read TGTGCCAACCGGAGCCCTAATTCACCCCTCCACTTT.

The rearrangement uses TRBV4-1 and TRBJ2-7, with a possible D match to TRBD1 (5 bases). CDR1 and CDR2 from the germline V gene are MGHRA and YSYEKL. V was clipped by 5 bases and J by 2 bases, with 13 bases between them. The CDR3 has 14 amino acids. This CDR3 is CASSYDSSTYEQYF. In DNA form, the CDR3 reads TGCGCCAGCAGCTACGACAGTAGTACCTACGAGCAGTACTTC.

The chain carries TRBV19 and TRBJ1-5; no clear D. Germline assignment: CDR1 LNHDA and CDR2 SQIVND (reference sequence). The ends were cut back, 8 bases at V and 0 bases at J, with 14 bases in the middle. CDR3 size: 15 residues. CDR3 in DNA: TGTGCCAGTGCCGACGGTCACTATAGCAATCAGCCCCAGCATTTT. Its translation is CASADGHYSNQPQHF.

This chain connects TRBV3-1 (or the pseudogene TRBV3-2) to TRBJ1-4; tentatively, D is TRBD1 (6 bases). Deletions cut 4 bases from V and 0 bases from J, with 15 bases between. CDR3 length equals 17 residues. The germline CDR1 and CDR2 sequences are LGHDT and YNNKEL (reference sequence). This CDR3 is CASSPKGRQATNEKLFF. CDR3 bases: TGTGCCAGCAGCCCCAAAGGAAGACAGGCAACTAATGAAAAACTGTTTTTT.